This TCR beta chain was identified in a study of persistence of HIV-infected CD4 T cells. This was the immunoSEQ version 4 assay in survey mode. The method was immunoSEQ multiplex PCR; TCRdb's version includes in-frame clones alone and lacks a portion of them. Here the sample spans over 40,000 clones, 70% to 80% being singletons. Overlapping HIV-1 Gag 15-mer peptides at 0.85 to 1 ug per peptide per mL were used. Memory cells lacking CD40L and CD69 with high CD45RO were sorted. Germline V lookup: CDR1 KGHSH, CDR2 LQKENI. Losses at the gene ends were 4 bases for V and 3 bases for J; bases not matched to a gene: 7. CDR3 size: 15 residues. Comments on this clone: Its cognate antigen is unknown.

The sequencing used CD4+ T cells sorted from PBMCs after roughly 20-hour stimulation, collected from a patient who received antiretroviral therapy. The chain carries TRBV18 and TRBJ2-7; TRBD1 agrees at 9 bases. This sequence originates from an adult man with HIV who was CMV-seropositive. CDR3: CASSLGGTGNYEQYF. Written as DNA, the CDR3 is TGTGCCAGCTCACTCGGGGGGACAGGGAACTACGAGCAGTACTTC.